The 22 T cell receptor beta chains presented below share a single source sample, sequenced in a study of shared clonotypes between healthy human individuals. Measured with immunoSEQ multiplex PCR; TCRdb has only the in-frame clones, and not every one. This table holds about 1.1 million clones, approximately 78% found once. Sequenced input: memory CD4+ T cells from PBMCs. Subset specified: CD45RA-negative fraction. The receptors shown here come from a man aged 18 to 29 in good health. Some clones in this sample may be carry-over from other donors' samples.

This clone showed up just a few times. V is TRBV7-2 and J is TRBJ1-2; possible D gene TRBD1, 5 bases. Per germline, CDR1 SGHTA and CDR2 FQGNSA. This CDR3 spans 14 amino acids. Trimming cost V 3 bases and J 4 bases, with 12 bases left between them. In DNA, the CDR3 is TGTGCCAGCAGCTTGTGGGGGGTTGGCTATGGCTACACCTTC. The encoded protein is CASSLWGVGYGYTF.

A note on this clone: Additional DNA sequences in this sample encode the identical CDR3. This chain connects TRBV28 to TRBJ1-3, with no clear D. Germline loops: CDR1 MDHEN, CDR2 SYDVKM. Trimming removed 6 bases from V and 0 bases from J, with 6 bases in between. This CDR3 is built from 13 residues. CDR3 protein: CASSLSSGNTIYF. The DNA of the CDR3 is TGTGCCAGCAGCCTATCCTCTGGAAACACCATATATTTT.

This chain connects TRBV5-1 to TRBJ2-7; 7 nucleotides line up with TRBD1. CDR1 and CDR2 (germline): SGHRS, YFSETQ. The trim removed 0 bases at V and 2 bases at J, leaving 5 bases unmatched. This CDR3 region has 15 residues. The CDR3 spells CASSLAGDRPYEQYF. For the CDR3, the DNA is TGCGCCAGCAGCTTGGCAGGGGACAGACCCTACGAGCAGTACTTC.

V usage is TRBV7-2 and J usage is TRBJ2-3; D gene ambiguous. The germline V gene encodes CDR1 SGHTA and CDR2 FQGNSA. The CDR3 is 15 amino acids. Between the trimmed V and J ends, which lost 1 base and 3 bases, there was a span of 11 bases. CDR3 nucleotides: TGTGCCAGCAGCTTAGTTCGCGAAAGAACAGATACGCAGTATTTT. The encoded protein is CASSLVRERTDTQYF.

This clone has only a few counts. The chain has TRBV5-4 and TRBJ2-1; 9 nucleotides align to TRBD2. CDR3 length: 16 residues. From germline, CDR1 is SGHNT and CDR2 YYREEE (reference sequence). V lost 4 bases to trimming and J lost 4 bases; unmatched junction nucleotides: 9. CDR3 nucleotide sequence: TGTGCCAGCAGCGCGGGGGGGACTAGAGGGTACAATGAGCAGTTCTTC. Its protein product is CASSAGGTRGYNEQFF.

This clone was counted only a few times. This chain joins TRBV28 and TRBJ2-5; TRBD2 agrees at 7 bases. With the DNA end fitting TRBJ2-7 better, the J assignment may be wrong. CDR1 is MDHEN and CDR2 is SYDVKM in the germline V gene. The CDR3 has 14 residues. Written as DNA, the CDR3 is TGTGCCAGCAGCCCTCCTGGACTAGCCTACGAGCAGTACTTC. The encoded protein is CASSPPGLAYEQYF.

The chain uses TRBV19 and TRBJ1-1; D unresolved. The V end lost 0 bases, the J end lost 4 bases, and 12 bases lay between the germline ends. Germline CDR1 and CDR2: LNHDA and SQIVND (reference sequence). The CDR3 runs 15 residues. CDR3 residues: CASSIDPLWRTEAFF. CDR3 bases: TGTGCCAGTAGTATAGACCCCTTATGGCGCACTGAAGCTTTCTTT.

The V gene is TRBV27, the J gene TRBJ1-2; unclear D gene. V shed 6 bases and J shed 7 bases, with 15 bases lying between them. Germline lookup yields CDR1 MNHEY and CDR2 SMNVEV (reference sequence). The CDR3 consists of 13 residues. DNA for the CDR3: TGTGCCAGCAGGCCCGGGCTCCGGGTTGGCTACACCTTC. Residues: CASRPGLRVGYTF.

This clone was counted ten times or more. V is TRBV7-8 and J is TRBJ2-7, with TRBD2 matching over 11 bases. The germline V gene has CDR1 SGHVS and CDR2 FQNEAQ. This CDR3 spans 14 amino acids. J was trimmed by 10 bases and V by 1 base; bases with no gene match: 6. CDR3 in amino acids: CASSLGSGLAGQYF. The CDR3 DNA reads TGTGCCAGCAGCTTAGGAAGTGGACTAGCGGGCCAGTACTTC.

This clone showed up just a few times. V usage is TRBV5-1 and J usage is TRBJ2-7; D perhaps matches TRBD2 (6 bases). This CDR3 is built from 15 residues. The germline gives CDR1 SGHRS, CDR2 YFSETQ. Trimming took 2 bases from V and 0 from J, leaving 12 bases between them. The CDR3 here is CASSFLGGNSYEQYF. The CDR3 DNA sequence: TGCGCCAGCAGCTTCCTTGGCGGGAACTCCTACGAGCAGTACTTC.

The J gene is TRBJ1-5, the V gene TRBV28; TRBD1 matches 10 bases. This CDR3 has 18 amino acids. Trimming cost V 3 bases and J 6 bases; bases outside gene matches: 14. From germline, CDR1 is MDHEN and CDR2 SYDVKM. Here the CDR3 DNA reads TGTGCCAGCAGTTTCTTAGTTCGGGGGACAGGGGAGGGTCAGCCCCAGCATTTT. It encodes CASSFLVRGTGEGQPQHF.

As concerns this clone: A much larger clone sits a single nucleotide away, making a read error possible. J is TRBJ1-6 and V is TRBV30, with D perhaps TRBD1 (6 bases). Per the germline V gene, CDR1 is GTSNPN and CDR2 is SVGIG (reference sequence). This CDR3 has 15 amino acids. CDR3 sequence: CAWSVVQGYNSPPHF. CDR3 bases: TGTGCCTGGAGTGTAGTACAGGGCTATAATTCACCCCCCCACTTT.

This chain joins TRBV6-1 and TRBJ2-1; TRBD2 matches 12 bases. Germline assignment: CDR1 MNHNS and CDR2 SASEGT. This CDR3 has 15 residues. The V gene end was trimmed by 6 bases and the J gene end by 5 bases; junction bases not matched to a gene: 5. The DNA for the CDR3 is TGTGCCAGCAGCCTTCTAGCGGGAGGGGACAATGAGCAGTTCTTC. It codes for CASSLLAGGDNEQFF.

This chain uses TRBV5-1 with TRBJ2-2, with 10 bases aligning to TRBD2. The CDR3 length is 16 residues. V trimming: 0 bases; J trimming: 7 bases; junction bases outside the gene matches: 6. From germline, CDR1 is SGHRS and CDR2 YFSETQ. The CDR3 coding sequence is TGCGCCAGCAGCTTGGGGCTAGCGGGAGACGGCGGGGAGCTGTTTTTT. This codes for CASSLGLAGDGGELFF.

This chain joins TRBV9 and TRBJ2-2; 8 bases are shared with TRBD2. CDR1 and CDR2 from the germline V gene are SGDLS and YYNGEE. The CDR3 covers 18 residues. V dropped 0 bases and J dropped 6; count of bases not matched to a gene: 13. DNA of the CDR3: TGTGCCAGCAGCGTAGCTACCGGTGGGGCTAGCGGGCCCGGGGAGCTGTTTTTT. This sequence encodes CASSVATGGASGPGELFF.

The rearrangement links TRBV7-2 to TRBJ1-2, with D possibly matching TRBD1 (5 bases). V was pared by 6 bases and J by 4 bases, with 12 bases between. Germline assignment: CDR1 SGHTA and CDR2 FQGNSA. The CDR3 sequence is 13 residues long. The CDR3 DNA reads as TGTGCCAGCAGGCCACAGGACACCTATGGCTACACCTTC. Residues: CASRPQDTYGYTF.

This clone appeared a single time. CDR3 nucleotide sequence: TGCGCCAGCAGCCCCGGGACTAGCGGGAGCACCTACGAGCAGTACTTC. Residues: CASSPGTSGSTYEQYF. The rearrangement joins TRBV5-1 to TRBJ2-7, with 14 bases aligning to TRBD2. From germline, CDR1 is SGHRS and CDR2 YFSETQ. V trimming: 4 bases; J trimming: 2 bases; junction bases outside the gene matches: 5. This CDR3 region has 16 residues.

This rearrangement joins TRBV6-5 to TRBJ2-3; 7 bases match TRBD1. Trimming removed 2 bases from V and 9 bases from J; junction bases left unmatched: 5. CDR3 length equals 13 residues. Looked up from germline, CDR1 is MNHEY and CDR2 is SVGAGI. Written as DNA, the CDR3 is TGTGCCAGCAGTTACAATTACAGGGGAACGCAGTATTTT. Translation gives CASSYNYRGTQYF.

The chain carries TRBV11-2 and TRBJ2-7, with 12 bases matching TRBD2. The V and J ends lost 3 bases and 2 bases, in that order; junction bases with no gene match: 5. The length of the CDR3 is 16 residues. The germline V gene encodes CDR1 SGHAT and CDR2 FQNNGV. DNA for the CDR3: TGTGCCAGCAGCTTCGGGACTAGCGGGTGGACCTACGAGCAGTACTTC. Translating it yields CASSFGTSGWTYEQYF.

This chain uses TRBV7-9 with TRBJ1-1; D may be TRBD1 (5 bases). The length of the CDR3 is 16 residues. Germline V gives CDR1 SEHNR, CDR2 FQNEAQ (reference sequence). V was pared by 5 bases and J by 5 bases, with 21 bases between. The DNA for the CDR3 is TGTGCCAGCAGCATTGGCCATGGGGGATTTAGGACTGAAGCTTTCTTT. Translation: CASSIGHGGFRTEAFF.

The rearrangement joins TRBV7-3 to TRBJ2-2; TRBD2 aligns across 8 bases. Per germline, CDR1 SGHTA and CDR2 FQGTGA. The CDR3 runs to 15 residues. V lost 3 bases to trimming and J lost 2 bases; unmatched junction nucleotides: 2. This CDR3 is CASSFLAGNTGELFF. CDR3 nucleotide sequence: TGTGCCAGCAGCTTCCTAGCGGGCAACACCGGGGAGCTGTTTTTT.

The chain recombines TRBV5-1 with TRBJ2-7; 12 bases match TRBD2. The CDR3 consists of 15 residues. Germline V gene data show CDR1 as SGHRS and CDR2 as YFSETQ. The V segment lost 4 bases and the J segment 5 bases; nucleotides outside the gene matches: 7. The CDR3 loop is CASSPLAGGPNEQYF. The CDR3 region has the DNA TGCGCCAGCAGCCCCCTAGCGGGAGGGCCGAACGAGCAGTACTTC.